This T cell receptor (beta chain) is from a study of T cell clonality in common variable immunodeficiency. This clone has a count of ten or more. Its target is unknown. The read is 3 residues too short to cover the CDR3 end, so that end is filled in from the germline J gene. TCRdb keeps only in-frame clones here, not all; method: immunoSEQ multiplex PCR. The sample includes roughly 50,000 clones, none of them occurring once. Germline V CDR1 and CDR2: SGHAT, FQNNGV. The V segment lost 3 bases and the J segment 4 bases; nucleotides outside the gene matches: 6. The CDR3 runs to 15 residues. Overall study results and limits: Fewer deletions and N-nucleotide insertions were reportedly seen in common variable immunodeficiency TCR beta sequences.

The sequence came from a person between 18 and 70 years old in good health. The sequencing input was peripheral blood mononuclear cells. V is TRBV11-2 and J is TRBJ1-1, with 9 bases fitting TRBD1. Incomplete CDR3 DNA: TGTGCCAGCAGCTTCTACAGGGGGCAGGGCACTGAA. Amino acid sequence: CASSFYRGQGTE. The entire CDR3 protein is CASSFYRGQGTEAFF.